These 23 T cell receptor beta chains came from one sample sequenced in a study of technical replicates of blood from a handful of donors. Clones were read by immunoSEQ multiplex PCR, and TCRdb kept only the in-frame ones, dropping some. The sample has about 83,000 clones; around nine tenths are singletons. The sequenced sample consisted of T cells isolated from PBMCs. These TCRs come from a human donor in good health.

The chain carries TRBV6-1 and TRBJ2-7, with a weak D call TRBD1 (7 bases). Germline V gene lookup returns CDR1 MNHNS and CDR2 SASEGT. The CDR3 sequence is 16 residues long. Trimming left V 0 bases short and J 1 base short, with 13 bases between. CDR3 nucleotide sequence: TGTGCCAGCAGTGAAGCGCGGGACAGATTATCCTACGAGCAGTACTTC. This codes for CASSEARDRLSYEQYF.

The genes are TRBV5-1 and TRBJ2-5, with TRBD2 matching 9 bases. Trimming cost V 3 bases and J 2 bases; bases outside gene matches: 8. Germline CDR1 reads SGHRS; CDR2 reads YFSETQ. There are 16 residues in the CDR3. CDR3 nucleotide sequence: TGCGCCAGCAGCTCCATGACTAGCGGAGTACAAGAGACCCAGTACTTC. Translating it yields CASSSMTSGVQETQYF.

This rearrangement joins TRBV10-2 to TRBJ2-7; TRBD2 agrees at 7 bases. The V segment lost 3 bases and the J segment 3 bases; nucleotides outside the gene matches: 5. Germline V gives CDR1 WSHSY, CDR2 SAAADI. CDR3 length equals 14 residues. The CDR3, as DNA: TGCGCCAGCAGTGATCCAGCGGGGAACTACGAGCAGTACTTC. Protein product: CASSDPAGNYEQYF.

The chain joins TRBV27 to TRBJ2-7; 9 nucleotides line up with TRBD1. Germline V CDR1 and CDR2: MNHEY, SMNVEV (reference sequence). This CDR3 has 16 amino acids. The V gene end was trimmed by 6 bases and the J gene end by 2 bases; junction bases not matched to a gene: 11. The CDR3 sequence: CASSITQGAPTYEQYF. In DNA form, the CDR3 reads TGTGCCAGCAGCATTACACAGGGGGCCCCTACCTACGAGCAGTACTTC.

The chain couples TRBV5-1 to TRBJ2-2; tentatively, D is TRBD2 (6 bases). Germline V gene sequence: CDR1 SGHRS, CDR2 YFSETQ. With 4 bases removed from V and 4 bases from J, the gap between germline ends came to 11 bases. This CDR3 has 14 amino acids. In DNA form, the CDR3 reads TGCGCCAGCAGCACGGGACTCACCACCGGGGAGCTGTTTTTT. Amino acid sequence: CASSTGLTTGELFF.

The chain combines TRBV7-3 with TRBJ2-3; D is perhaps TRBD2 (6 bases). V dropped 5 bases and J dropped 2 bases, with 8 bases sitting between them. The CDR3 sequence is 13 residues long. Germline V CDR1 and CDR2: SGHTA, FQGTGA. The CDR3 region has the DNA TGTGCCAGCAGCGGGAGGACCACAGATACGCAGTATTTT. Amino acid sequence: CASSGRTTDTQYF. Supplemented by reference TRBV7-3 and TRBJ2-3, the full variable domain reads GAGVSQTPSNKVTEKGKYVELRCDPISGHTALYWYRQSLGQGPEFLIYFQGTGAADDSGLPNDRFFAVRPEGSVSTLKIQRTERGDSAVYLCASSGRTTDTQYFGPGTRLTVL.

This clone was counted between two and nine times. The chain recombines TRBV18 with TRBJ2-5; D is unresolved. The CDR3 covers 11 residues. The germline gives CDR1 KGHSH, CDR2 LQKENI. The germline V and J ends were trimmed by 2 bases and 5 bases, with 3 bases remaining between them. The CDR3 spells CASSPGETQYF. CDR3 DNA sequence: TGTGCCAGCTCACCAGGCGAGACCCAGTACTTC.

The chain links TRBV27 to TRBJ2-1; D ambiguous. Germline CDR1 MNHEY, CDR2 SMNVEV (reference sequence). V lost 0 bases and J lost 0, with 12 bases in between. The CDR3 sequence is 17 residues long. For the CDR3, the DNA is TGTGCCAGCAGTTTATCTCCAGCGTTGTTCTCCTACAATGAGCAGTTCTTC. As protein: CASSLSPALFSYNEQFF.

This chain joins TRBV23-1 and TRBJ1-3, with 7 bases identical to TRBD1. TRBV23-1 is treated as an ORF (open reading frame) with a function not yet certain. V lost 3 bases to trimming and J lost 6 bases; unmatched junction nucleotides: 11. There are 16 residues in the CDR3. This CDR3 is CASSHNDRALENTIYF. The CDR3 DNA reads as TGCGCCAGCAGTCACAATGACAGGGCTCTGGAAAACACCATATATTTT.

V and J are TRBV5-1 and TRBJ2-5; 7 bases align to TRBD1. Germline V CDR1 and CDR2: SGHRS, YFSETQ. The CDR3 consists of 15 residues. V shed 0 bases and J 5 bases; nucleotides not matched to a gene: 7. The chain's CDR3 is CASSLAGVRGETQYF. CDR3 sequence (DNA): TGCGCCAGCAGCTTGGCCGGAGTCAGGGGGGAGACCCAGTACTTC.

DNA for the CDR3: TGTGCCTGGGCGACAGGGTTAGTGGAGACCCAGTACTTC. Its protein is CAWATGLVETQYF. The chain combines TRBV30 with TRBJ2-5; TRBD1 matches 7 bases. CDR1 is GTSNPN and CDR2 is SVGIG in the germline V gene (reference sequence). This CDR3 is 13 amino acids long. Losses at the gene ends were 5 bases for V and 5 bases for J; bases not matched to a gene: 8.

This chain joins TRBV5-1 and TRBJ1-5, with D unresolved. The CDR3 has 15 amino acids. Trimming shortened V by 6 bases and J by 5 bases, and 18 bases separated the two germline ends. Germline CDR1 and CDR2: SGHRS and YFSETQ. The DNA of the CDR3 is TGCGCCAGCACCCCGACCGGGGAGATATATCAGCCCCAGCATTTT. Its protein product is CASTPTGEIYQPQHF.

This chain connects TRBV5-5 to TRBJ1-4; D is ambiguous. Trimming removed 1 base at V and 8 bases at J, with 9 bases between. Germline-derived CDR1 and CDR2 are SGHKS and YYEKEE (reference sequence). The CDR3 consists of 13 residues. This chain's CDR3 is CASSLRGSEKLFF. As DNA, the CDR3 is TGTGCCAGCAGCTTGCGGGGTTCAGAAAAACTGTTTTTT. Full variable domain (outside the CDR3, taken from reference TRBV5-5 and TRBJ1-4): DAGVTQSPTHLIKTRGQQVTLRCSPISGHKSVSWYQQVLGQGPQFIFQYYEKEERGRGNFPDRFSARQFPNYSSELNVNALLLGDSALYLCASSLRGSEKLFFGSGTQLSVL.

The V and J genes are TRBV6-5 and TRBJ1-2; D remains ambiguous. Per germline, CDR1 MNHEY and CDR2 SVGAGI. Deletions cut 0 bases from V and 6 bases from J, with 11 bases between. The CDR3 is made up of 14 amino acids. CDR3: CASSYSAAPNGYTF. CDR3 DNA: TGTGCCAGCAGTTACTCGGCGGCGCCTAATGGCTACACCTTC.

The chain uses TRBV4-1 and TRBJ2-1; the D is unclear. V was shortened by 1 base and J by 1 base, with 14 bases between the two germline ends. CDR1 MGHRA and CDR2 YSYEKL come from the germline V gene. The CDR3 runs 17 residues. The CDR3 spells CASSQVRLTRSYNEQFF. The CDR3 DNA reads TGCGCCAGCAGCCAAGTTCGGCTGACTCGGTCCTACAATGAGCAGTTCTTC.

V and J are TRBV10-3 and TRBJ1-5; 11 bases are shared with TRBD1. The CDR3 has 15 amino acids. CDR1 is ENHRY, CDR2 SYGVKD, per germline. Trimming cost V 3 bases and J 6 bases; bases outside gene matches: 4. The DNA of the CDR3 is TGTGCCATCAGTGACGGACAGGGGGCAGGTCAGCCCCAGCATTTT. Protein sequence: CAISDGQGAGQPQHF.

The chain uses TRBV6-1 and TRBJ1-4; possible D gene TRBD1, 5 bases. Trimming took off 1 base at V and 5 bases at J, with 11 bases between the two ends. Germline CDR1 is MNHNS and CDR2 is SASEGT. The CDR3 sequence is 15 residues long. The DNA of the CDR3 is TGTGCCAGCAGTGAAGACCCAGGGCCCAATGAAAAACTGTTTTTT. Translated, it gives CASSEDPGPNEKLFF.

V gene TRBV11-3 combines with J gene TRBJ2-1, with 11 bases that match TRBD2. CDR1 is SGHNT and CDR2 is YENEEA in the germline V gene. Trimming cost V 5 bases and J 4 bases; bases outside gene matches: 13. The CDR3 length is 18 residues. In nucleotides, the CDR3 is TGTGCCAGCAGCCAATCAGGAAACCGACTAGCGGGGTACAATGAGCAGTTCTTC. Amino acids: CASSQSGNRLAGYNEQFF.

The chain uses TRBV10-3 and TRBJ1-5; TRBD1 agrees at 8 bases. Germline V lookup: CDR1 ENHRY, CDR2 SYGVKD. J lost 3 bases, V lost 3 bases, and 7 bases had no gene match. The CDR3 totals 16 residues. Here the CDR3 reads CAISDSDRGANQPQHF. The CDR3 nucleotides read TGTGCCATCAGTGATTCCGACAGGGGTGCCAATCAGCCCCAGCATTTT.

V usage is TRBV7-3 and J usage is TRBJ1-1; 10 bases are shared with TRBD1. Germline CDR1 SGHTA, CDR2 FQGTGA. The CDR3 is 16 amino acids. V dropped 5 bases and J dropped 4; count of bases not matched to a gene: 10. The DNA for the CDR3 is TGTGCCAGCAGCCCGAATCGGGACAGGGGTGCCACTGAAGCTTTCTTT. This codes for CASSPNRDRGATEAFF.

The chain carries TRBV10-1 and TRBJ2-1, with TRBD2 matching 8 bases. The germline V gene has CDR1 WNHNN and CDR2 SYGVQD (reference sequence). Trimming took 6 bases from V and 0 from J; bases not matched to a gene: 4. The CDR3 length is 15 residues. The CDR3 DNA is TGCGCCAGCAGCGAGCGGGGGAGCTCCTACAATGAGCAGTTCTTC. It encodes CASSERGSSYNEQFF.

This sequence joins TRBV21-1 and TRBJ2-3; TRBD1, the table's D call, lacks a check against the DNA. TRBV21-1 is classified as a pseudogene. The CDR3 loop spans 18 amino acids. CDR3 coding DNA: TGTGCCAGCAGCAAAGACTTACCGGACAGGGGGCATCAAGATACGCAGTATTTT. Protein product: CASSKDLPDRGHQDTQYF.

CDR3 nucleotide sequence: TGTGCCAGCAGCTTAGTTTCGAGCGGTGAAAAACTGTTTTTT. It translates to CASSLVSSGEKLFF. This sequence joins TRBV7-2 and TRBJ1-4; D call uncertain. The CDR3 consists of 14 residues. V gave up 1 base and J gave up 7 bases, with 10 bases separating them. CDR1 SGHTA and CDR2 FQGNSA come from the germline V gene.